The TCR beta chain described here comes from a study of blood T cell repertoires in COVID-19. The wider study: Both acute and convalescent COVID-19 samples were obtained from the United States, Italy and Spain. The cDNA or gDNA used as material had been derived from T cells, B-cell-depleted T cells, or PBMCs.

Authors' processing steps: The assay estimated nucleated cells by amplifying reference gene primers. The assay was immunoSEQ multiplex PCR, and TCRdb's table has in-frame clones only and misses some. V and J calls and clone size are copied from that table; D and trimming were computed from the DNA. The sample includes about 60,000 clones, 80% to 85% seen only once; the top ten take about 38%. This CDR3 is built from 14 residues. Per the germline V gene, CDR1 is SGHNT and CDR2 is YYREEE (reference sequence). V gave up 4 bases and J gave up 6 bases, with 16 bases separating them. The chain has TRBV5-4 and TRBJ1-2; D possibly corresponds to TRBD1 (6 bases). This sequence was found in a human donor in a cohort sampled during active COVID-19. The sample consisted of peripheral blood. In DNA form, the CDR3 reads TGTGCCAGCAGCCCGGGGACACAGGTCCATGGCTACACCTTC. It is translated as CASSPGTQVHGYTF. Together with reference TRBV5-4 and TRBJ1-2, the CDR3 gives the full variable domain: ETGVTQSPTHLIKTRGQQVTLRCSSQSGHNTVSWYQQALGQGPQFIFQYYREEENGRGNFPPRFSGLQFPNYSSELNVNALELDDSALYLCASSPGTQVHGYTFGSGTRLTVV.